The TCR beta chain under discussion was sequenced for a study of technical replicates of blood from a handful of donors. Germline trimming cut 4 bases from V and 1 base from J; bases unmatched to any gene: 4. Per germline, CDR1 ENHRY and CDR2 SYGVKD. The CDR3 loop spans 15 amino acids. The table came from immunoSEQ multiplex PCR; TCRdb's copy has only in-frame clones and leaves some out. The profile covers about 63,000 clones, with around 87% appearing a single time and under 6.5% taken by the ten largest. The rearrangement joins TRBV10-3 to TRBJ2-1; 7 positions agree with TRBD2. The sequencing sample was made of PBMCs. The sequence came from a human donor in good health. Some clones in this sample may be carry-over from other donors' samples. The CDR3 sequence is CAISVQAGSYNEQFF. As DNA, the CDR3 is TGTGCCATCAGTGTCCAAGCGGGATCCTACAATGAGCAGTTCTTC.